A selection of T cell receptor beta chains follows, all from one sample in a study of T cells after posttransplantation cyclophosphamide. Here immunoSEQ multiplex PCR was the method, and the copy in TCRdb shows in-frame clones only, minus some. The table has some 37,000 clones, over 75% seen once. The sample was CD4+ T cells sorted from blood, taken 1903 days after a stem cell transplant with posttransplant cyclophosphamide. The receptors here all came from a female patient aged 35-55 years who received an allogeneic stem cell transplant from a related donor, was CMV-positive, and had no GVHD. Some T cells may arise from the graft donor. CDR3s include the opening cysteine and the closing phenylalanine or tryptophan. Each record gives: J gene, D gene, clone size, V gene, CDR3 DNA, CDR3 protein. The D gene is left open where the match is weak. A row's size may be missing; if present it is once, few, many or a size class.

TRBJ2-3	TRBD1	NA	TRBV5-8	TGTGCCAGCAGCCCCAGGGGGCCCAGCACAGATACGCAGTATTTT	CASSPRGPSTDTQYF
TRBJ2-7	NA	NA	TRBV10-3	TGTGCCATCAGTCCATCCTGGGGGGGGGCTACAAACTACGAGCAGTACTTC	CAISPSWGGATNYEQYF
TRBJ2-2	TRBD1	few	TRBV4-2	TGTGCCAGCAGCCCCGGGACAGGGGGCTTAGCGAACACCGGGGAGCTGTTTTTT	CASSPGTGGLANTGELFF
TRBJ1-6	NA	few	TRBV9	TGTGCCAGCAGCGCCCAGGCGAGTTATAATTCACCCCTCCACTTT	CASSAQASYNSPLHF
TRBJ2-1	TRBD2	NA	TRBV2	TGTGCCAGCAGTAGACTAGCGGGGTCCTACAATGAGCAGTTCTTC	CASSRLAGSYNEQFF
TRBJ1-3	NA	few	TRBV13	TGTGCCAGCAGCCAGGAGACAGGACCCAACACCATATATTTT	CASSQETGPNTIYF
TRBJ2-7	TRBD1	NA	TRBV7-2	TGTGCCAGCAGTCCGACAGGGCCCTACGAGCAGTACTTC	CASSPTGPYEQYF
TRBJ2-3	NA	NA	TRBV4-3	TGCGCCAGCAGCCAAGAAAGTTTGGCATCGGATACGCAGTATTTT	CASSQESLASDTQYF
TRBJ2-5	NA	NA	TRBV2	TGTGCCAGCACGGGTTTCCCCACCGAGACCCAGTACTTC	CASTGFPTETQYF
TRBJ2-3	TRBD1	NA	TRBV7-7	TGTGCCAGCAGCAAATTTCCGGGGACAGGGAGCACAGATACGCAGTATTTT	CASSKFPGTGSTDTQYF
TRBJ1-1	TRBD1	NA	TRBV5-6	TGTGCCAGCAGCTCCCTGGGGACAGAGTTTTCGGACACTGAAGCTTTCTTT	CASSSLGTEFSDTEAFF
TRBJ2-1	NA	NA	TRBV11-3	TGTGCCAGCAGCCCCGGAGGCTCCTACAATGAGCAGTTCTTC	CASSPGGSYNEQFF
TRBJ2-2	NA	few	TRBV6-1	TGTGCCAGCAGTGGGCTTAGAGAGGGAAACACCGGGGAGCTGTTTTTT	CASSGLREGNTGELFF
TRBJ2-2	TRBD2	NA	TRBV9	TGTGCCAGCAGCGTAGCTTTATGGACTAGCGGGGGCTTAACCGGGGAGCTGTTTTTT	CASSVALWTSGGLTGELFF
TRBJ1-2	NA	NA	TRBV7-2	TGTGCCAGCAGCCAAACCGACAGGTCAAGTGGCTACACCTTC	CASSQTDRSSGYTF
TRBJ2-2	NA	NA	TRBV2	TGTGCCAGCAGTGGAGAGCGGGCGAACACCGGGGAGCTGTTTTTT	CASSGERANTGELFF
TRBJ2-7	NA	once	TRBV6-5	TGTGCCAGCAGTTACTCGTTCTCCCAAGCCGAGCAGTACTTC	CASSYSFSQAEQYF
TRBJ2-3	NA	NA	TRBV5-6	TGTGCCAGCAGCATTGGGCCTAGCACAGATACGCAGTATTTT	CASSIGPSTDTQYF
TRBJ2-3	NA	NA	TRBV27	TGTGCCAGCAGTTCCGGGACTGCCCGAAGCACAGATACGCAGTATTTT	CASSSGTARSTDTQYF
TRBJ1-2	NA	NA	TRBV6-1	TGTGCCAGCAGTCAATGGGCGCAGTACTATGGCTACACCTTC	CASSQWAQYYGYTF
TRBJ2-7	NA	NA	TRBV18	TGTGCCAGCTCTCCCCGGGAGACCTACGAGCAGTACTTC	CASSPRETYEQYF
TRBJ2-2	TRBD2	NA	TRBV19	TGTGCCAGTAGTATACAAGCGGGGGGGCGCGGCACCGGGGAGCTGTTTTTT	CASSIQAGGRGTGELFF
TRBJ2-1	NA	NA	TRBV29-1	TGCAGCGTTGAAGTGAGGCAGGGGTACTACAATGAGCAGTTCTTC	CSVEVRQGYYNEQFF
TRBJ2-2	NA	NA	TRBV5-4	TGTGCCAGCAGCCGCAGCAGGGGGGCGAACACCGGGGAGCTGTTTTTT	CASSRSRGANTGELFF
TRBJ2-4	NA	NA	TRBV23-1	TGCGCCAGCAGTCAATCGCAGGGTCCAATGTACATTCAGTACTTC	CASSQSQGPMYIQYF
TRBJ2-1	TRBD2	NA	TRBV18	TGTGCCAGCTCACCCGTTAGCGGGGGGCCAAATGAGCAGTTCTTC	CASSPVSGGPNEQFF